The 6 T cell receptor beta chains listed next were all sequenced from one sample in a study of blood T cell repertoires in COVID-19. Clones were sequenced by immunoSEQ multiplex PCR, and TCRdb holds only the in-frame ones, with some missing. The sample carries about 54,000 clones, 90% recorded once. Sequencing was performed on peripheral blood. The receptors were sampled from a woman in her 40s with active COVID-19.

The chain has TRBV5-3 and TRBJ2-5; D ambiguous. TRBV5-3 is recorded as an ORF, its role being uncertain. The length of the CDR3 is 12 residues. Trimming removed 2 bases at V and 5 bases at J, with 7 bases between. CDR3 sequence reads: CARSFERETQYF. CDR3 bases: TGTGCCAGAAGCTTCGAGAGGGAGACCCAGTACTTC.

CDR3 in amino acids: CASSDGRTAAMGGYTF. The CDR3 nucleotides are TGTGCCAGCAGTGACGGACGGACAGCCGCAATGGGAGGCTACACCTTC. The chain links TRBV6-1 to TRBJ1-2, with D perhaps TRBD1 (6 bases). The CDR3 has 16 amino acids. Trimming removed 3 bases from V and 8 bases from J, with 22 bases in between. The V gene's germline CDR1 is MNHNS and CDR2 SASEGT.

V is TRBV4-1 and J is TRBJ2-6; D call uncertain. This CDR3 region has 17 residues. Trimming removed 0 bases at V and 4 bases at J, with 13 bases between. CDR1 and CDR2 (germline): MGHRA, YSYEKL. This CDR3 is CASSQDRSRLGANVLTF. The CDR3 DNA sequence: TGCGCCAGCAGCCAAGATCGGAGCCGCTTGGGGGCCAACGTCCTGACTTTC.

The chain joins TRBV9 to TRBJ2-1, with no clear D. The germline V gene encodes CDR1 SGDLS and CDR2 YYNGEE. V shed 0 bases and J shed 9 bases, with 13 bases lying between them. CDR3 length equals 14 residues. The CDR3 region has the DNA TGTGCCAGCAGCGTAGAGCTAGAAACGTCTGAGCAGTTCTTC. Translating it yields CASSVELETSEQFF.

This chain connects TRBV7-3 to TRBJ2-3; 8 positions agree with TRBD2. V trimming: 4 bases; J trimming: 1 base; junction bases outside the gene matches: 4. This CDR3 comprises 15 residues. Germline CDR1 reads SGHTA; CDR2 reads FQGTGA. CDR3 in amino acids: CASSSPAGGTDTQYF. CDR3 DNA: TGTGCCAGCAGCTCCCCAGCGGGGGGCACAGATACGCAGTATTTT.

This chain joins TRBV5-1 and TRBJ2-7; 11 bases map to TRBD2. The V gene end was trimmed by 0 bases and the J gene end by 6 bases; junction bases not matched to a gene: 2. There are 14 residues in the CDR3. Germline loops: CDR1 SGHRS, CDR2 YFSETQ. The CDR3 DNA reads TGCGCCAGCAGCTTGGGAGGGACTAGCGGCGAGCAGTACTTC. This gives the protein CASSLGGTSGEQYF.